This TCR beta chain stems from a study of Tregs in tolerant kidney transplant recipients. Study observations and caveats: The small number of patients limits these findings pending further validation. This study did not directly address biological reproducibility.

The nonmyeloablative bone marrow transplants came from related graft donors, with transient mixed chimerism. Unstimulated Tregs (CD4+CD25+CD127-) and CD4+CD25- non-Tregs were sorted from PBMCs. Concerning this clone: The antigen remains undetermined.

Repertoires were generated with immunoSEQ multiplex PCR, while TCRdb's copy carries only in-frame clones and drops some. Of about 64,000 clones detected, about 87% appear once; the ten largest clones hold about 4%. Trimming removed 4 bases from V and 3 bases from J; junction bases left unmatched: 11. Looked up from germline, CDR1 is SGHDN and CDR2 is FVKESK. This CDR3 is built from 16 residues. The V call is TRBV14, the J call TRBJ1-2, with 7 bases that match TRBD1. The TCR sequence derives from a human patient who received a combined kidney and bone marrow transplant. Some T cells may have come from the graft donor. The sample consisted of CD4+ T cells from blood (PBMCs), taken 6 months after the transplant. The DNA for the CDR3 is TGTGCCAGCAGCCGCTCCAGACGACAGGGCCACTATGGCTACACCTTC. This translates into CASSRSRRQGHYGYTF.